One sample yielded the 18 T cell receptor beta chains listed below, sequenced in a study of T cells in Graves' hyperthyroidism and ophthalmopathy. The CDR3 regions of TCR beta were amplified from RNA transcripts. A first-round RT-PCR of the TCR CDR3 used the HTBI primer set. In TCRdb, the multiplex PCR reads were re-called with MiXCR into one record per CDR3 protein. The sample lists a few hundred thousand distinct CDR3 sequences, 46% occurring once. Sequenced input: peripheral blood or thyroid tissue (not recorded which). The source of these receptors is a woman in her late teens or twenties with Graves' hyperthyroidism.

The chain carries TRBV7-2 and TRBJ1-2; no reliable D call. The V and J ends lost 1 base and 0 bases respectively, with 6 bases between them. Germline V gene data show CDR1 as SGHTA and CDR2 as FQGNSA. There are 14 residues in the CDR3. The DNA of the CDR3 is TGTGCCAGCAGCTTAGGGCTCGCTAACTATGGCTACACCTTC. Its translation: CASSLGLANYGYTF.

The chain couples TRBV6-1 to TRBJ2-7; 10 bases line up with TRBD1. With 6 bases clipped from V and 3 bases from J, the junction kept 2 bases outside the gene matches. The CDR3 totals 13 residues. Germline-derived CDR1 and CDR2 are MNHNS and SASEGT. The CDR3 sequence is CASRGTGDYEQYF. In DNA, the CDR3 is TGTGCCAGCAGGGGGACAGGGGACTACGAGCAGTACTTC.

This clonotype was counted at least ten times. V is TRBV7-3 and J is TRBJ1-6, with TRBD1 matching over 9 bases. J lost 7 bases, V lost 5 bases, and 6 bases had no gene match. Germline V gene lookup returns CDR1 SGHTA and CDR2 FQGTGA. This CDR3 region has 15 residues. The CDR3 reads CASSVGQGENSPLHF. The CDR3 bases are TGTGCCAGCAGCGTGGGACAGGGCGAGAATTCACCCCTCCACTTT.

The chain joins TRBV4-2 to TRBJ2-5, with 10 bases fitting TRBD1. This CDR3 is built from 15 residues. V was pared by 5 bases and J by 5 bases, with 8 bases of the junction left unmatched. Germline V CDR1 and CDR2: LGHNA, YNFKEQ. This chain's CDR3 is CASSAQTGGLETQYF. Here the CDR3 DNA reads TGTGCCAGCAGCGCCCAGACAGGGGGCTTGGAGACCCAGTACTTC.

CDR3 in DNA: TGCGCCAGCAGCCAAGATTGGGGTGGCTCACCCCTCCACTTT. Translated, it gives CASSQDWGGSPLHF. The chain couples TRBV4-3 to TRBJ1-6; D unclear. The CDR3 covers 14 residues. CDR1 and CDR2 (germline): LGHNA, YSLEER. V was clipped by 0 bases and J by 10 bases, with 10 bases between them.

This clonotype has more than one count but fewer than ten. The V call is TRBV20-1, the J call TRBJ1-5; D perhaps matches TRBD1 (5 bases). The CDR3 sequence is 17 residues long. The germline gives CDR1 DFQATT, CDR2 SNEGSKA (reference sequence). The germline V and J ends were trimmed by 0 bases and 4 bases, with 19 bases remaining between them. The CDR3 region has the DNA TGCAGTGCTAGAGATGGCTCGGGACGTTACGCGAATCAGCCCCAGCATTTT. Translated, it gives CSARDGSGRYANQPQHF.

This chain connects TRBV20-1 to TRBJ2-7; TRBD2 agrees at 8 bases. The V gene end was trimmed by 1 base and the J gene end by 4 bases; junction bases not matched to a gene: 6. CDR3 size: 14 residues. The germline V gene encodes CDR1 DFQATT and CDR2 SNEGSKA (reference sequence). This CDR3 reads CSARGAGDLYEQYF. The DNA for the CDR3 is TGCAGTGCTAGAGGAGCGGGAGACCTTTACGAGCAGTACTTC.

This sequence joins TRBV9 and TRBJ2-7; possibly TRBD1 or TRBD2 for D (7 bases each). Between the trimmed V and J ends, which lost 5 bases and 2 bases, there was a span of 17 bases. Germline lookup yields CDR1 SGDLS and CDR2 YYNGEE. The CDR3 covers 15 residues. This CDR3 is CASSFSQGGPYEQYF. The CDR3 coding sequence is TGTGCCAGCAGTTTCTCTCAGGGGGGGCCCTACGAGCAGTACTTC.

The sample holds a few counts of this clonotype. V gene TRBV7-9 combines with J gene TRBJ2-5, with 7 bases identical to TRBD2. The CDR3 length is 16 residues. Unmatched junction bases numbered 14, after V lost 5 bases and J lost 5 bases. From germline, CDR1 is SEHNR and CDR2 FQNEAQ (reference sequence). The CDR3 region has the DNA TGTGCCAGCAGCCACCTCCTCGCCGGCGGGAGTGAGACCCAGTACTTC. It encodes CASSHLLAGGSETQYF.

The chain's CDR3 is CASKQTDTYPGTQYF. In nucleotides, the CDR3 is TGTGCCAGCAAACAGACAGACACCTACCCCGGGACCCAGTACTTC. The rearrangement uses TRBV2 and TRBJ2-5; possibly TRBD1 for D (5 bases). The CDR3 is 15 residues long. V lost 7 bases and J lost 7, with 22 bases in between. Germline CDR1 and CDR2: SNHLY and FYNNEI.

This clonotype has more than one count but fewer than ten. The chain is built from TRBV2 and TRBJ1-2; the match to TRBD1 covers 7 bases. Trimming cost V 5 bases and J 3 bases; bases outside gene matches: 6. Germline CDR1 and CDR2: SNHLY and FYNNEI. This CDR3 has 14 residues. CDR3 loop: CASSYNRGDYGYTF. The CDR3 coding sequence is TGTGCCAGCAGTTATAACAGGGGCGACTATGGCTACACCTTC.

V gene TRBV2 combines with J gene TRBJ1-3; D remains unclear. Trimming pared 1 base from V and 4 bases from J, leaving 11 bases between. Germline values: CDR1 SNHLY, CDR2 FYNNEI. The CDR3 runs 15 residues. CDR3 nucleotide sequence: TGTGCCAGCAGTGAAGACATCATAGGCGGAAACACCATATATTTT. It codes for CASSEDIIGGNTIYF.

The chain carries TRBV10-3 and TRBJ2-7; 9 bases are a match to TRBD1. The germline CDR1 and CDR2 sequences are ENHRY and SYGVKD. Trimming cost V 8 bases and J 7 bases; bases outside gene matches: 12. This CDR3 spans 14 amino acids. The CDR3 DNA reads TGTGCCATCGCCCGGGACAGGGTTCCTGAGGAGCAGTACTTC. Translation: CAIARDRVPEEQYF.

The CDR3: CASSTDRGLAGYTF. CDR3 coding DNA: TGTGCCAGTAGTACCGACAGGGGGCTGGCTGGCTACACCTTC. This chain uses TRBV19 with TRBJ1-2, with 10 bases that match TRBD1. V was pared by 4 bases and J by 7 bases, with 6 bases of the junction left unmatched. This CDR3 comprises 14 residues. The V gene's germline CDR1 is LNHDA and CDR2 SQIVND (reference sequence).

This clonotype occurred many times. Here the CDR3 DNA reads TGTGCCAGCAGTGAATCGAGGGGGACAGTGGCTCTGTTTTTT. Encoded protein: CASSESRGTVALFF. The V and J genes are TRBV2 and TRBJ1-4; 7 nucleotides align to TRBD1. The V and J ends lost 2 bases and 14 bases, in that order; junction bases with no gene match: 11. Germline loops: CDR1 SNHLY, CDR2 FYNNEI. This CDR3 comprises 14 residues.

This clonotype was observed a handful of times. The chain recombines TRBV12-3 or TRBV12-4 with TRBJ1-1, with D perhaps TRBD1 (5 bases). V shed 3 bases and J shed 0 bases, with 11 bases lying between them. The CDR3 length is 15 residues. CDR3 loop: CASSLDTTMNTEAFF. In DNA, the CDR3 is TGTGCCAGCAGTTTGGACACGACGATGAACACTGAAGCTTTCTTT.

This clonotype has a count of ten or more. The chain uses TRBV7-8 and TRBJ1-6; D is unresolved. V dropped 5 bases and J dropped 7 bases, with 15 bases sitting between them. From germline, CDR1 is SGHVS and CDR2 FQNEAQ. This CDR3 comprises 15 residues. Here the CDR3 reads CASSRPRAENSPLHF. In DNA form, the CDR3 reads TGTGCCAGCAGCCGACCTAGGGCCGAAAATTCACCCCTCCACTTT.

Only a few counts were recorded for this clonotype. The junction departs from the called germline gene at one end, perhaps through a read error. This CDR3 reads CSARDQGRLGNF. Here the CDR3 DNA reads TGCAGTGCTAGAGATCAGGGACGGCTTGGAAACTTC. The rearrangement uses TRBV20-1 and TRBJ1-2, with D perhaps matching TRBD1 (5 bases). Germline lookup yields CDR1 DFQATT and CDR2 SNEGSKA (reference sequence). This CDR3 has 12 residues.